The T cell receptor beta chain described here comes from a study of identical twins. Whole-study findings and limits: Abundant beta clonotypes from cord blood bore fewer insertions; memory repertoires lacked this pattern. For monozygotic twins, models underestimated out-of-frame TCR alpha sharing.

It was template switching that added a universal primer site, and there were unique molecular identifiers on the cDNA. One entry per CDR3 protein, called by TCRdb with MiXCR from the 5' RACE reads. The table includes 280,000 or so distinct CDR3 sequences, more than 6.5% detected once. Germline V gene sequence: CDR1 LGHDT, CDR2 YNNKEL (reference sequence). CDR3 length equals 14 residues. V lost 4 bases and J lost 9; bases outside the gene matches: 5. Healthy Caucasians alone served as donors. This clonotype was picked up a small number of times. Antigen specificity is unknown. Separately, the same data were catalogued under a study of yellow fever vaccine responses in identical twins.

The chain couples TRBV3-1 to TRBJ1-6, with 8 bases that match TRBD1. Sequenced: memory (CD45RO+) T cells sorted from blood. This clonotype was sampled from a woman aged 18-29 years in good health. The CDR3 region is CASSPTGGGSPLHF. The CDR3 DNA is TGTGCCAGCAGCCCTACAGGGGGAGGTTCACCCCTCCACTTT.